This T cell receptor beta chain was recovered during a study of T cell responses to AZD1222 COVID-19 vaccine. Using immunoSEQ multiplex PCR, the repertoire was profiled, and TCRdb retains in-frame clones only, with some absent. The sample comprises 85,000 to 90,000 clones, nearly 90% of which are singletons, and roughly 5.8% rests with the top ten. CDR1 is MNHEY and CDR2 is SVGAGI in the germline V gene. The length of the CDR3 is 14 residues. The V and J ends lost 6 bases and 0 bases, in that order; junction bases with no gene match: 4. This sequence joins TRBV6-5 and TRBJ1-2, with 7 bases matching TRBD1. This receptor was obtained from an adult in good health. Material: peripheral blood, obtained on day 0 of AZD1222 vaccination. CDR3: CASSSGTANYGYTF. The CDR3 region has the DNA TGTGCCAGCAGCTCCGGGACAGCTAACTATGGCTACACCTTC.